The T cell receptor (beta chain) under discussion was sequenced for a study of blood T cell repertoires in COVID-19. Study-wide background: Material from acute and convalescent COVID-19 was sourced from the United States, Italy and Spain.

Participants were aged roughly 18 to 90 years, lived in roughly 23 US areas, and enrolled virtually. In the original analysis: Reference gene primers were amplified, and this amplification served to estimate nucleated cell counts. The data were produced by immunoSEQ multiplex PCR, yet TCRdb's version contains in-frame clones alone and is incomplete. The D gene and trimming were derived from the DNA, and the V and J assignments and clone size from that table. Of 490,000 or so clones listed, about 85% are singletons. Trimming left V 0 bases short and J 1 base short, with 6 bases between. This CDR3 is built from 14 residues. CDR1 is SEHNR and CDR2 is FQNEAQ in the germline V gene (reference sequence).

This TCR derives from a woman aged 55-70 years who had recovered from COVID-19. The sequenced sample consisted of PBMCs or T cells enriched from blood (not recorded which). The chain uses TRBV7-9 and TRBJ2-5; D not resolved. CDR3 DNA: TGTGCCAGCAGCTTAGCGGGCCTCCAAGAGACCCAGTACTTC. It translates to CASSLAGLQETQYF.